Listed here is a single T cell receptor beta chain. This clonotype was counted between two and nine times. Its antigen specificity is not known. Base qualities are not recorded, but no much larger clone differs from it by a single base. Library method: 5' RACE. The sample was run on an Illumina HiSeq 2500. The second PCR ran for about 6 to 12 cycles and used a J-beta primer mix along with a sample-barcoded 5' primer. A template-switch 5' adaptor carrying 12 random nucleotides introduced a unique molecular identifier onto each TCR beta cDNA molecule. Each sample yielded at least 3 million CDR3-containing paired-end reads. First-strand cDNA synthesis was performed from all RNA using the Mint cDNA synthesis kit, with priming by a TRBC-specific oligonucleotide. Following uracil-DNA glycosylase treatment, all cDNA underwent a first 18-cycle PCR with the universal primers M1SS and BC2_uni_R. Turning to the authors' computational methods: Each sample was normalized by randomly selecting 1 million high-quality reads, each carrying a distinct molecular identifier. Reads with shared molecular identifiers were discarded instead of being binned into consensus sequences. MiTCR, run with a Q25 quality threshold and the strictest error-elimination algorithm, handled CDR3 identification, clonotype clustering and error correction. Lower-bound total TCR beta diversity was estimated with a nonparametric unseen species model using Euler transformation. The raw public reads went through TCRdb reprocessing: fastp at Q25, MiXCR clone calling, in-frame beta chains kept. Each entry is one CDR3 protein sequence, shown with its most common DNA and genes. TCRdb's processing, not the authors' own work, is the source of the V and J calls. The sample data list some 1,000,000 distinct CDR3 sequences, and around 25% of these were observed just once. In total, the top ten clones hold about 0.72% of the sample.

Donors were under 40 systemically healthy Caucasian individuals from Russia aged about 6 to 100 years. Each donor gave approximately 9.3 milliliters of peripheral blood, collected into EDTA-treated Vacutainer tubes. PBMCs were isolated by Ficoll-Paque density-gradient centrifugation, with at least 6.5 million obtained per sample. Total RNA was extracted from PBMCs with Trizol reagent, with at least 6 micrograms obtained per sample. For every donor, flow cytometry on a PBMC aliquot measured the percentage of naive CD45RAhigh/CD27high T cells. These data come from a study of blood T cells in healthy people across ages (dated by TCRdb to between 2014 and 2016). Regarding the study in general: Template switching captured roughly one uniquely barcoded TCR beta cDNA molecule per two T cells in model experiments. The study measured age-related changes in TCR beta repertoire diversity using deep sequencing normalized with unique cDNA molecular identifiers. The donors were split into four age groups: young (average approximately 16 years), middle-aged (nearly 40), aged (approximately 60) and long-lived (over 80). Using the same blood draw, the study looked at two additional independent replicas of 1 million unique cDNA reads for two donors, one aged 18 to 30 and the other aged 80 or older.

General study outcomes and caveats: A strong correlation was found between observed TCR beta diversity and the percentage of naive T cells measured by flow cytometry. Estimates of total diversity from one million sequenced T cells were regarded as lower bounds and underestimates. The CMV infection status of donors was not known, potentially confounding age-related changes in expanded clonotypes. Observed TCR beta diversity per million T cells fell roughly linearly with age, and a significant reduction was already apparent by age roughly 41. Conclusive comparison of naive and antigen-experienced compartments was prevented by the profiling of bulk unsorted PBMCs. Compared with the aged group, the long-lived group had more naive CD4+ T cells, fewer expanded clones and increased TCR diversity, a pattern suggesting age selection.

This sample also appeared in a second study, on T cells of mothers and their children. The second source states: Nine systemically healthy Caucasian individuals, comprising three mothers and their six children, were included as donors. cDNA synthesis used all of the extracted RNA, with approximately 1.4 ug of RNA in each 15 ul reaction. Sample barcodes and 2-4 random nucleotides were added via the M1S primer in the second PCR. Each mother yielded over 10 million TCR beta CDR3 reads and each child roughly 2.9 million reads. In both related and unrelated pairs, thymic selection shapes the output of TCR recombination in a similar way, with inherited differences having only a minor effect. Normalized repertoire overlap in related mother-child pairs was always slightly higher than in unrelated mother-child pairs, but the difference was never significant. Persistent microchimeric T cell clones were not detected, at a sensitivity of about 100 clones per million clonotypes. Deep NGS was used in the study to compare the TCR beta repertoires of mothers and children and to look for features that separate related mother-child pairs from unrelated individuals. Mothers averaged 40 +/- 4 years of age and children averaged about 12 +/- 4 years. After adapter ligation was performed with NEBNext reagents, the libraries were sequenced on an Illumina HiSeq 2000 with 100+100 nt paired-end reads. To prevent cross-contamination, the mother and child libraries were prepared a month apart and were sequenced in separate runs. Between roughly 450,000 and 2,200,000 distinct TCR beta clonotypes were identified per donor. Naive TCR beta clonotypes were estimated from low-frequency clonotypes matched to each donor's FACS-determined naive share, without sorting.

The material sequenced was blood. The receptor was derived from a girl aged 2 to 9 in good health.

The nucleotide sequence reads as follows: TGCGCCAGCAGCCAAGAGGCGACAGGGTCTCCTATCGAGCAGTACTTC. Its coded protein is CASSQEATGSPIEQYF. Rearrangement joined TRBV4-1 to TRBJ2-7; TRBD1 agrees with 7 junctional bases. From the cysteine through the phenylalanine, the CDR3 covers 16 amino acids. Solely the CDR3 DNA is kept, with 48 bases framed from the first base. CDR1 and CDR2, looked up from the germline V gene, are MGHRA and YSYEKL. V has 0 bases trimmed and J has 6 bases trimmed; junction bases matching no gene number 11.